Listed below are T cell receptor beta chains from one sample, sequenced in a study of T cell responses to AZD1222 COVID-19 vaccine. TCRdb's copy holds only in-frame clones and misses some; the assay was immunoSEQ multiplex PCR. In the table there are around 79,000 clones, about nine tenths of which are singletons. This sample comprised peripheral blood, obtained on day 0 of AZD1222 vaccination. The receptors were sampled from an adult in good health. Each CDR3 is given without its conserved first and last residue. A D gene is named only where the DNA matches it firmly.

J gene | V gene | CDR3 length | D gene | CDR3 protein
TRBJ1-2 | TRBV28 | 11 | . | ASSFEVTYGYT
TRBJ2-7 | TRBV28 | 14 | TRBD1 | ASSSVGTGHPYEQY
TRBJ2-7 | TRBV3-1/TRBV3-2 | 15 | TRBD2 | ASSQGRTSTYSYEQY
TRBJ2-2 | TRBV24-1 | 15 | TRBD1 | ATSSGTGAAGTGELF
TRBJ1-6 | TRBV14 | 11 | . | ASSQNRVSPLH
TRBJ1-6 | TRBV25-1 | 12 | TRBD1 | ASRPTGGESPLH
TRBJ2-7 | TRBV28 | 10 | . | ASSVSSYEQY
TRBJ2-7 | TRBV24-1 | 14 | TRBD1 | ATSDSGTGSPYEQY
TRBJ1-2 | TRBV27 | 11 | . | ASSLSHPGGYT
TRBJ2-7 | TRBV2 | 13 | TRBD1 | ASSDREGYRYEQY
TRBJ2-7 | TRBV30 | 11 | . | AWSTQGYHEQY
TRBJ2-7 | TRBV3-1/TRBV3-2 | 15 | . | ASSQARWLLRPYEQY
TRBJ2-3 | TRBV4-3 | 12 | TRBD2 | ASSQGTSDDTQY